This T cell receptor (beta chain) appears in the sequencing data of a study of T cells in Graves' hyperthyroidism and ophthalmopathy. Study in general: Staff took peripheral blood when the initial diagnosis was made, before any treatment began. Overall study results and limits: By a 13 V-J model, ophthalmopathy was set apart from stable hyperthyroidism. For ophthalmopathy, model prediction preceded onset by a median roughly 6.3 months.

Trimming removed 9 bases at V and 0 bases at J, with 25 bases between. The CDR3 loop spans 18 amino acids. Germline CDR1 and CDR2: MNHEY and SVGEGT. Clinical symptoms, serum thyroxine and TRAb, thyroid ultrasound and orbital computed tomography together formed the diagnostic basis. Researchers amplified the TCR beta CDR3 regions from RNA transcripts. The HTBI primer set served for first-round RT-PCR of the TCR CDR3. TCRdb fed the multiplex PCR reads into MiXCR, producing one record per CDR3 protein. The sample holds hundreds of thousands of distinct CDR3 sequences, approximately 17% seen once. This clonotype appeared a single time. Its antigen remains unidentified.

The receptor comes from a woman aged 18 to 35 with Graves' ophthalmopathy. Sequences were obtained from blood. The chain carries TRBV6-2 or TRBV6-3 and TRBJ2-3; D possibly matches TRBD1 or TRBD2 (7 bases each). CDR3 nucleotide sequence: TGTGCCAGTAGAGAGGAGGGGGAGGGGGCCTCGAGCACAGATACGCAGTATTTT. This sequence encodes CASREEGEGASSTDTQYF.